This is a list of T cell receptor beta chains from one sample in a study of identifying expanded T cells in peripheral blood. The method was immunoSEQ multiplex PCR; TCRdb's version includes in-frame clones alone and lacks a portion of them. This repertoire shows 90,000 or so clones, 88% found once; its top ten account for around 19%. Specimen: blood. These TCRs come from a person aged 18 to 75 in good health. Both conserved end residues are part of each CDR3. The D gene is left open where the match is weak. The size entry is marked missing in some rows and otherwise reads once, few, many or a size class.

TRBJ1-2	TRBD1	TRBV19	-	TGTGCCACCAGGACAGGGGGCTTGGGCTACACCTTC	CATRTGGLGYTF
TRBJ1-2	-	TRBV4-2	-	TGTGCCAGCAGCCAAACTTCGGCAGGGGTATATGGCTACACCTTC	CASSQTSAGVYGYTF
TRBJ2-7	TRBD1	TRBV5-1	-	TGCGCCAGCAGTCCATACCCGGACAGGGTCTACGAGCAGTACTTC	CASSPYPDRVYEQYF
TRBJ2-3	-	TRBV5-4	once	TGTGCCAGCAGCTTGGGGGGGGGCCGTGAAGATACGCAGTATTTT	CASSLGGGREDTQYF
TRBJ2-1	-	TRBV6-5	-	TGTGCCAGCAGTGGGGGGGACAGCTCCTACAATGAGCAGTTCTTC	CASSGGDSSYNEQFF
TRBJ1-1	-	TRBV9	-	TGTGCCAGCAGCGTAGGCGGGCTGGGTTCCTACACTGAAGCTTTCTTT	CASSVGGLGSYTEAFF
TRBJ1-5	-	TRBV11-2	-	TGTGCCAGCAGCCCAGGGCTTTCCAATCAGCCCCAGCATTTT	CASSPGLSNQPQHF
TRBJ1-2	-	TRBV6-6	once	TGTGCCAGCAGTAAACCCGTTCGGACTACGGGTGGCTACACCTTC	CASSKPVRTTGGYTF
TRBJ2-3	-	TRBV18	-	TGTGCCAGCTCACCACGGCAAGCGTGGGGCACAGATACGCAGTATTTT	CASSPRQAWGTDTQYF
TRBJ1-4	-	TRBV10-3	-	TGTGCCATCAGTGACTCCAGGGCTACTAATGAAAAACTGTTTTTT	CAISDSRATNEKLFF
TRBJ2-7	-	TRBV27	-	TGTGCCAGCTGGGGCCGGGGGGAGCAGTACTTC	CASWGRGEQYF
TRBJ1-1	-	TRBV2	-	TGTGCCAGCAGTGTCAAGGGGGACGGTGAAGCTTTCTTT	CASSVKGDGEAFF
TRBJ1-2	-	TRBV5-5	-	TGTGCCAGCAGCTTGTCGGGCTTTACTAGCTATGGCTACACCTTC	CASSLSGFTSYGYTF
TRBJ2-7	TRBD1	TRBV7-2	-	TGTGCCAGCAGCCGGGACAGGTACTACGAGCAGTACTTC	CASSRDRYYEQYF
TRBJ2-3	TRBD2	TRBV7-4	-	TGTGCCAGCAGCCCCCGAGCGGGGGGTAGCACAGATACGCAGTATTTT	CASSPRAGGSTDTQYF
TRBJ1-1	TRBD1	TRBV15	-	TGTGCCACCAGCAGAGTAACAGGACAGGCCACTGAAGCTTTCTTT	CATSRVTGQATEAFF
TRBJ1-4	TRBD1	TRBV5-8	-	TGTGCCAGCAGCTTGCTTGGAGGGGGCGGTAATGAAAAACTGTTTTTT	CASSLLGGGGNEKLFF
TRBJ1-2	-	TRBV19	medium-sized	TGTGCCAGTAGTATAGATCTTCAATATGGCTACACCTTC	CASSIDLQYGYTF
TRBJ1-2	-	TRBV19	-	TGTGCCAGTAGTATGACGGGAAGGAATGGCTACACCTTC	CASSMTGRNGYTF
TRBJ2-6	TRBD1	TRBV19	-	TGTGCCAGTAGTTCTGGGACAGGGTTTAGGTCGTCTGGGGCCAACGTCCTGACTTTC	CASSSGTGFRSSGANVLTF
TRBJ2-3	TRBD2	TRBV6-5	-	TGTGCCAGCAGTTACCTCCGGGGGGGTAGCACAGATACGCAGTATTTT	CASSYLRGGSTDTQYF
TRBJ2-7	-	TRBV5-1	once	TGCGCCAGCAGCTTAGAAGGCTACGAGCAGTACTTC	CASSLEGYEQYF
TRBJ2-4	-	TRBV29-1	-	TGCAGCGTTAGGCAGGATCAAGCCAAAAACATTCAGTACTTC	CSVRQDQAKNIQYF
TRBJ1-3	TRBD1	TRBV19	-	TGTGCCAGTAGAGGGGGCGAAGACTCTGGAAACACCATATATTTT	CASRGGEDSGNTIYF
TRBJ1-2	-	TRBV28	-	TGTGCCAGCAATCCAGGGGTAACCTATGGCTACACCTTC	CASNPGVTYGYTF
TRBJ2-7	-	TRBV7-8	few	TGTGCCAGCAGCTTAGGATCTCGTGGGACGGTCTCCTACGAGCAGTACTTC	CASSLGSRGTVSYEQYF
TRBJ1-2	-	TRBV5-6	-	TGTGCCAGCAGCTCCACCGACACCGGCGGATATGGCTACACCTTC	CASSSTDTGGYGYTF
TRBJ2-7	-	TRBV4-3	few	TGCGCCAGCAGCCAATGGAGAGAGAGAAGGTACGAGCAGTACTTC	CASSQWRERRYEQYF
TRBJ2-7	-	TRBV7-9	-	TGCGCCAGCAGCCAAGATTTAGGTAGCTCCTACGAGCAGTACTTC	CASSQDLGSSYEQYF
TRBJ2-5	-	TRBV9	-	TGTGCCAGCAGCCGGGGCCCCCTACAAGAGACCCAGTACTTC	CASSRGPLQETQYF
TRBJ1-5	-	TRBV5-6	once	TGTGCCAGCAGCAACCGTGTCGAGCTCCATAGCAATCAGCCCCAGCATTTT	CASSNRVELHSNQPQHF
TRBJ1-5	-	TRBV27	-	TGTGCCAGCAGTTCCTTGGCCGGGAATCAGCCCCAGCATTTT	CASSSLAGNQPQHF
TRBJ1-1	-	TRBV4-3	-	TGCGCCAGCAGCCAGTCAACGGTAAGGACTGAAGCTTTCTTT	CASSQSTVRTEAFF
TRBJ1-1	TRBD1	TRBV28	-	TGTGCCAGCAACCCGGGACAGCTGAACACTGAAGCTTTCTTT	CASNPGQLNTEAFF
TRBJ1-1	-	TRBV6-1	-	TGTGCCAGCAGTAGGGACCGGCTAAACACTGAAGCTTTCTTT	CASSRDRLNTEAFF
TRBJ1-3	-	TRBV6-1	-	TGTGCCAGCAGTGAAATGTGGGGCTCTGTAGGAAACACCATATATTTT	CASSEMWGSVGNTIYF
TRBJ1-1	-	TRBV7-2	-	TGTGCCAGCAGCTTAGACCCTGGCAGTGAAGCTTTCTTT	CASSLDPGSEAFF
TRBJ1-2	-	TRBV7-2	-	TGTGCCAGCAGCTCCGGGACACCCCTATTCTATGGCTACACCTTC	CASSSGTPLFYGYTF
TRBJ2-7	-	TRBV11-2	-	TGTGCCAGCAGCTTCGCGTCAGGGCAATACTACGAGCAGTACTTC	CASSFASGQYYEQYF
TRBJ2-7	-	TRBV11-2	once	TGTGCCAGCAGCTCCCAGTTCCAGTTTATCGGGACGCACTACGAGCAGTACTTC	CASSSQFQFIGTHYEQYF
TRBJ2-5	TRBD1	TRBV7-9	-	TGTGCCAGCAGCACCCACGGGACAGGGAGAGAGACCCAGTACTTC	CASSTHGTGRETQYF
TRBJ2-1	-	TRBV21-1	-	TGTGCCAGCAGCAAAGGACAGGTCGATGAGCAGTTCTTC	CASSKGQVDEQFF
TRBJ2-2	-	TRBV7-8	-	TGTGCCAGCAGCTTAGCGCGGCAGGATTATCTGGGCGGGGAGCTGTTTTTT	CASSLARQDYLGGELFF
TRBJ1-4	TRBD1	TRBV5-6	medium-sized	TGTGCCAGCAGCTTCTGGGGATCACTAATGAAAAAGGGGGCGCTGTTTTTT	CASSFWGSLMKKGALFF
TRBJ2-3	TRBD2	TRBV4-3	-	TGCGCCAGCAGCCAAGTAGCGGGGGGGCCCGTGGGCACAGATACGCAGTATTTT	CASSQVAGGPVGTDTQYF
TRBJ1-1	TRBD1	TRBV19	-	TGTGCCAGTAGTATAAGACAGGGGGAGGCTTTCTTT	CASSIRQGEAFF